The clone carrying this T cell receptor beta chain was found a few times. These data come from a study of blood T cell repertoires in COVID-19. The CDR3 loop spans 17 amino acids. The V and J ends lost 5 bases and 2 bases, in that order; junction bases with no gene match: 12. Germline values: CDR1 LNHDA, CDR2 SQIVND (reference sequence). Repertoires were generated with immunoSEQ multiplex PCR, while TCRdb's copy carries only in-frame clones and drops some. The sample includes 77,000 or so clones, more than 80% of them seen just once. Specimen: peripheral blood. The V call is TRBV19, the J call TRBJ1-2; 9 bases line up with TRBD1. This clonotype originated in an elderly man with acute or convalescent COVID-19. This CDR3 reads CASSSLRRTGENYGYTF. CDR3 nucleotide sequence: TGTGCCAGTAGTTCCTTACGAAGGACAGGGGAGAACTATGGCTACACCTTC.